This is a list of T cell receptor beta chains from one sample in a study of blood T cell repertoires in COVID-19. Sequencing was performed with immunoSEQ multiplex PCR; in TCRdb, only in-frame clones are kept and a portion is missing. The repertoire holds 280,000 or so clones, with more than 70% as singletons. Sample: peripheral blood. The receptors were sampled from a woman aged 25-40 years who had recovered from COVID-19. The CDR3 runs from the conserved cysteine through the conserved F or W. D genes are given only for firm matches. Where a row states a size, it is once, few, many or the class of an expanded clone; other rows omit it.

d_call	clone_size	v_call	j_call	cdr3_aa	cdr3_nt
-	-	TRBV12-5	TRBJ1-1	CASAQERNTEAFF	TGTGCTAGTGCCCAAGAGAGAAACACTGAAGCTTTCTTT
-	-	TRBV6-4	TRBJ1-2	CASSREAGYGYTF	TGTGCCAGCAGTCGGGAAGCCGGCTATGGCTACACCTTC
-	-	TRBV5-1	TRBJ1-6	CASSWGENSPLHF	TGCGCCAGCAGCTGGGGCGAGAATTCACCCCTCCACTTT
-	-	TRBV29-1	TRBJ1-1	CSAHPGFGNTEAFF	TGCAGCGCCCACCCCGGGTTTGGGAACACTGAAGCTTTCTTT
-	-	TRBV19	TRBJ1-5	CASKGPRGYSNQPQHF	TGTGCCAGTAAGGGCCCTCGGGGTTATAGCAATCAGCCCCAGCATTTT
TRBD1	-	TRBV30	TRBJ2-7	CAWRPGTGEPEQYF	TGTGCCTGGAGGCCCGGGACAGGGGAACCCGAGCAGTACTTC
-	-	TRBV5-4	TRBJ2-3	CASSFPEGPQYF	TGTGCCAGCAGCTTTCCGGAGGGACCGCAGTATTTT
-	-	TRBV5-4	TRBJ1-3	CASSAGGARGSGNTIYF	TGTGCCAGCTCCGCCGGGGGGGCGAGGGGTTCGGGAAACACCATATATTTT
-	-	TRBV18	TRBJ2-5	CASTRDQTGFGETQYF	TGTGCCAGCACGAGAGACCAAACAGGTTTCGGAGAGACCCAGTACTTC
-	few	TRBV11-2	TRBJ2-2	CASSSAEGGAGELFF	TGTGCCAGCAGCTCCGCAGAGGGGGGGGCCGGGGAGCTGTTTTTT
-	-	TRBV11-1	TRBJ1-2	CASSAGPDYGYTF	TGTGCCAGCAGCGCGGGGCCAGACTATGGCTACACCTTC
-	-	TRBV19	TRBJ1-4	CASKLAATNEKLFF	TGTGCCAGTAAACTAGCTGCAACTAATGAAAAACTGTTTTTT
-	-	TRBV18	TRBJ2-5	CASSPYLRLEGTQYF	TGTGCCAGCTCACCCTATCTTAGACTGGAAGGGACCCAGTACTTC
-	-	TRBV6-2/TRBV6-3	TRBJ1-3	CASRPTAGATGNTIYF	TGTGCCAGCAGACCTACCGCGGGGGCAACTGGAAACACCATATATTTT
-	-	TRBV27	TRBJ1-4	CASSTRTGSEKLFF	TGTGCCAGCAGTACTCGGACGGGGAGTGAAAAACTGTTTTTT
-	-	TRBV7-3	TRBJ2-1	CASSPSTVPEQFF	TGTGCCAGCAGCCCATCGACAGTCCCTGAGCAGTTCTTC
TRBD2	-	TRBV30	TRBJ2-5	CAWSGGGPQETQYF	TGTGCCTGGAGTGGCGGGGGGCCCCAAGAGACCCAGTACTTC
TRBD1	-	TRBV11-3	TRBJ2-2	CASSLDRDTGELFF	TGTGCCAGCAGCTTGGACAGGGACACCGGGGAGCTGTTTTTT
TRBD2	-	TRBV9	TRBJ2-1	CASSPTSGAYNEQFF	TGTGCCAGCAGCCCCACTAGCGGGGCCTACAATGAGCAGTTCTTC
-	many	TRBV19	TRBJ1-1	CASSIGGRGTEAFF	TGTGCCAGTAGTATCGGCGGTCGGGGCACTGAAGCTTTCTTT
-	-	TRBV13	TRBJ2-2	CASSSSRGSLNTGELFF	TGTGCCAGCAGCTCCTCACGCGGGTCCCTGAACACCGGGGAGCTGTTTTTT
-	few	TRBV10-3	TRBJ1-1	CAISDPTGNTNTEAFF	TGTGCCATCAGTGATCCTACCGGGAACACGAACACTGAAGCTTTCTTT
TRBD1	-	TRBV4-1	TRBJ2-7	CASRRSEDRVSYEQYF	TGCGCCAGCAGACGTTCAGAGGACAGGGTGTCCTACGAGCAGTACTTC
TRBD2	-	TRBV7-9	TRBJ2-5	CASSPGGGTQYF	TGTGCCAGCAGCCCGGGAGGCGGAACCCAGTACTTC
-	-	TRBV12-3/TRBV12-4	TRBJ2-2	CASRLEVGELFF	TGTGCCAGCCGACTGGAGGTCGGGGAGCTGTTTTTT
-	once	TRBV7-9	TRBJ1-3	CASSQNRADTSGNTIYF	TGTGCCAGCAGCCAGAACAGGGCAGATACCTCTGGAAACACCATATATTTT
TRBD1	-	TRBV19	TRBJ2-1	CASSRPGQHYNEQFF	TGTGCCAGTAGCCGACCGGGACAGCATTACAATGAGCAGTTCTTC
-	-	TRBV6-5	TRBJ1-3	CASSLSTGNTIYF	TGTGCCAGCAGTTTGTCCACTGGAAACACCATATATTTT
TRBD1	-	TRBV7-9	TRBJ2-7	CASSRDRGREQYF	TGTGCCAGCAGCCGCGACAGGGGGAGAGAGCAGTACTTC